The 9 T cell receptor beta chains listed next were all sequenced from one sample in a study of cytomegalovirus exposure and HLA in healthy donors. The assay was immunoSEQ multiplex PCR, and TCRdb's table has in-frame clones only and misses some. The table records under 150,000 clones, about 87% of them present only once. The source material was PBMCs. These TCRs come from a woman aged 18-35 years in good health and CMV-seronegative.

This chain connects TRBV5-4 to TRBJ2-1; maybe TRBD2 (6 bases). Trimming left V 4 bases short and J 0 bases short, with 14 bases between. This CDR3 is built from 16 residues. From germline, CDR1 is SGHNT and CDR2 YYREEE (reference sequence). Here the CDR3 DNA reads TGTGCCAGCAGCCTCACTAGCATTCGCTCCTACAATGAGCAGTTCTTC. It specifies CASSLTSIRSYNEQFF. Full variable domain (rest looked up from reference TRBV5-4 and TRBJ2-1): ETGVTQSPTHLIKTRGQQVTLRCSSQSGHNTVSWYQQALGQGPQFIFQYYREEENGRGNFPPRFSGLQFPNYSSELNVNALELDDSALYLCASSLTSIRSYNEQFFGPGTRLTVL.

This sequence joins TRBV7-9 and TRBJ2-1; TRBD1 aligns across 7 bases. Germline values: CDR1 SEHNR, CDR2 FQNEAQ (reference sequence). V shed 3 bases, J shed 8 bases, and the junction held 1 base outside the gene matches. The CDR3 runs to 12 residues. CDR3 nucleotide sequence: TGTGCCAGCAGCTTCACAGGGGATGAGCAGTTCTTC. It is translated as CASSFTGDEQFF.

The V call is TRBV19, the J call TRBJ2-1; possible D gene TRBD2, 5 bases. CDR3 length equals 15 residues. The V and J ends lost 2 bases and 1 base respectively, with 9 bases between them. Per germline, CDR1 LNHDA and CDR2 SQIVND (reference sequence). CDR3 region: CASSIMGVSYNEQFF. The CDR3 DNA follows: TGTGCCAGTAGTATAATGGGAGTGTCCTACAATGAGCAGTTCTTC.

The rearrangement joins TRBV2 to TRBJ1-5; TRBD1 matches at 7 bases. Germline-derived CDR1 and CDR2 are SNHLY and FYNNEI. The J segment lost 6 bases and the V segment lost 5 bases, leaving 13 bases of the junction unmatched. The CDR3 spans 16 residues. CDR3: CASSYVVQGGGQPQHF. In DNA, the CDR3 is TGTGCCAGCAGTTACGTGGTTCAGGGGGGAGGTCAGCCCCAGCATTTT.

This clone was detected only once. V usage is TRBV7-9 and J usage is TRBJ2-3, with TRBD2 identical over 7 bases. The CDR3 sequence is 17 residues long. J was trimmed by 6 bases and V by 4 bases; bases with no gene match: 16. Per germline, CDR1 SEHNR and CDR2 FQNEAQ (reference sequence). CDR3 coding DNA: TGTGCCAGCAGCTCGGGGAGGGTAGTTCGGGGGAAGGATACGCAGTATTTT. This gives the protein CASSSGRVVRGKDTQYF.

The genes are TRBV29-1 and TRBJ1-2; 8 bases are a match to TRBD1. This CDR3 has 11 residues. Germline assignment: CDR1 SQVTM and CDR2 ANQGSEA. The ends lost 6 bases at V and 7 bases at J; junction bases unmatched: 4. The CDR3 here is CSVGQGGGYTF. The DNA of the CDR3 is TGCAGCGTCGGACAGGGAGGTGGCTACACCTTC.

J is TRBJ2-7 and V is TRBV19; 13 positions match TRBD2. Germline CDR1 reads LNHDA; CDR2 reads SQIVND (reference sequence). The V and J ends lost 3 bases and 6 bases, in that order; junction bases with no gene match: 5. The CDR3 consists of 15 residues. CDR3 nucleotides: TGTGCCAGTAGTATCGGACTAGCGGGAGAAGGCGAGCAGTACTTC. This translates into CASSIGLAGEGEQYF. Full variable domain (outside the CDR3, taken from reference TRBV19 and TRBJ2-7): DGGITQSPKYLFRKEGQNVTLSCEQNLNHDAMYWYRQDPGQGLRLIYYSQIVNDFQKGDIAEGYSVSREKKESFPLTVTSAQKNPTAFYLCASSIGLAGEGEQYFGPGTRLTVT.

The rearrangement joins TRBV7-2 to TRBJ2-7, with 8 bases matching TRBD2. Germline loops: CDR1 SGHTA, CDR2 FQGNSA. V gave up 5 bases and J gave up 2 bases; unmatched junction bases: 11. The CDR3 loop spans 16 amino acids. CDR3 sequence: CASSERGTSLAYEQYF. The CDR3 DNA reads as TGTGCCAGCAGCGAGAGGGGGACTAGTTTAGCCTACGAGCAGTACTTC.

The chain carries TRBV6-5 and TRBJ2-7; no clear D. CDR3 size: 14 residues. V lost 2 bases and J lost 0, with 8 bases in between. The germline gives CDR1 MNHEY, CDR2 SVGAGI. For the CDR3, the DNA is TGTGCCAGCAGTTACGAGAGGCTCTCCTACGAGCAGTACTTC. Residues: CASSYERLSYEQYF.